The 32 T cell receptor beta chains in this list originate from one sample, sequenced in a study of T cell responses to AZD1222 COVID-19 vaccine. TCRdb's copy holds only in-frame clones and misses some; the assay was immunoSEQ multiplex PCR. The sample lists under 130,000 clones; roughly 89% were seen once. Sequenced material: peripheral blood, taken on day 0 of AZD1222 vaccination. These receptors originate from an adult in good health.

CDR3 nucleotides: TGTGCCAGCAGCTTAGATTGGTCACTCACTGAAGCTTTCTTT. This translates into CASSLDWSLTEAFF. This chain uses TRBV11-2 with TRBJ1-1; no clear D gene. The CDR3 is 14 amino acids. CDR1 is SGHAT, CDR2 FQNNGV, per germline. The germline V and J ends were trimmed by 0 bases and 4 bases, with 9 bases remaining between them. Full variable domain (remainder filled in from reference TRBV11-2 and TRBJ1-1): EAGVAQSPRYKIIEKRQSVAFWCNPISGHATLYWYQQILGQGPKLLIQFQNNGVVDDSQLPKDRFSAERLKGVDSTLKIQPAKLEDSAVYLCASSLDWSLTEAFFGQGTRLTVV.

This chain links TRBV27 with TRBJ2-5; D possibly corresponds to TRBD2 (6 bases). CDR3 length: 15 amino acids. Germline CDR1 reads MNHEY; CDR2 reads SMNVEV (reference sequence). Trimming removed 6 bases at V and 7 bases at J, with 21 bases between. CDR3 in DNA: TGTGCCAGCAGCCCTTCCTTAGCGGCTGCTGGGACCCAGTACTTC. Amino acids: CASSPSLAAAGTQYF.

This clone came up once. The chain is built from TRBV4-2 and TRBJ2-1; 8 bases fit TRBD2. Trimming at V came to 0 bases and at J to 3 bases, leaving 1 base not matched to a gene. The CDR3 runs to 15 residues. Germline CDR1 and CDR2: LGHNA and YNFKEQ. This chain's CDR3 is CASSQETSGYNEQFF. The CDR3, as DNA: TGTGCCAGCAGCCAAGAAACTAGCGGCTACAATGAGCAGTTCTTC.

CDR3 in DNA: TGTGCCACCAGTGGCACTAGCGGGACTATCTATGAGCAGTTCTTC. The encoded protein is CATSGTSGTIYEQFF. The gene calls are TRBV24-1 and TRBJ2-1; TRBD2 matches 10 bases. V lost 5 bases and J lost 8; bases outside the gene matches: 8. Per germline, CDR1 KGHDR and CDR2 SFDVKD. The CDR3 extends over 15 amino acids.

V gene TRBV6-5 combines with J gene TRBJ1-1; 9 bases line up with TRBD1. J was trimmed by 0 bases and V by 5 bases; bases with no gene match: 4. The V gene's germline CDR1 is MNHEY and CDR2 SVGAGI. This CDR3 comprises 15 residues. CDR3 coding DNA: TGTGCCAGCAGTCCGGACAGGGGCCTGAACACTGAAGCTTTCTTT. This gives the protein CASSPDRGLNTEAFF.

The rearrangement uses TRBV3-1 (or the pseudogene TRBV3-2) and TRBJ1-1, with a possible D match to TRBD1 (6 bases). The germline gives CDR1 LGHDT, CDR2 YNNKEL (reference sequence). The CDR3 covers 15 residues. Deletions cut 0 bases from V and 1 base from J, with 9 bases between. CDR3 sequence (DNA): TGTGCCAGCAGCCAAGAGGGACAAAGGAACACTGAAGCTTTCTTT. Translating it yields CASSQEGQRNTEAFF.

The rearrangement uses TRBV19 and TRBJ1-1; TRBD1 might be the D (5 bases). The germline V gene has CDR1 LNHDA and CDR2 SQIVND (reference sequence). Trimming shortened V by 4 bases and J by 4 bases, and 16 bases separated the two germline ends. This CDR3 comprises 15 residues. The CDR3 DNA follows: TGTGCCAGTAGTAAACAGGCGGGCGTGGGCACTGAAGCTTTCTTT. It specifies CASSKQAGVGTEAFF.

The chain uses TRBV27 and TRBJ2-3, with no clear D. CDR3 length: 15 amino acids. V dropped 4 bases and J dropped 0 bases, with 11 bases sitting between them. Germline CDR1 reads MNHEY; CDR2 reads SMNVEV (reference sequence). The CDR3 reads CASSSRWSSTDTQYF. For the CDR3, the DNA is TGTGCCAGCAGTTCACGATGGTCTAGCACAGATACGCAGTATTTT.

V gene TRBV9 combines with J gene TRBJ1-4; 7 bases map to TRBD1. The CDR3 contains 15 residues. Germline CDR1 SGDLS, CDR2 YYNGEE. Unmatched junction bases numbered 7, after V lost 0 bases and J lost 8 bases. CDR3 nucleotides: TGTGCCAGCAGCGTAGGCCAGGGGGTATACGAAAAACTGTTTTTT. It encodes CASSVGQGVYEKLFF. The full variable domain, completed using reference TRBV9 and TRBJ1-4, is DSGVTQTPKHLITATGQRVTLRCSPRSGDLSVYWYQQSLDQGLQFLIQYYNGEERAKGNILERFSAQQFPDLHSELNLSSLELGDSALYFCASSVGQGVYEKLFFGSGTQLSVL.

The chain uses TRBV7-9 and TRBJ2-5; D call uncertain. CDR1 and CDR2 from the germline V gene are SEHNR and FQNEAQ (reference sequence). This CDR3 spans 15 amino acids. Between the trimmed V and J ends, which lost 5 bases and 5 bases, there was a span of 18 bases. The CDR3 protein is CASSQGFSVGETQYF. CDR3 nucleotide sequence: TGTGCCAGCAGCCAAGGATTCTCGGTGGGGGAGACCCAGTACTTC.

Note on this clone: At one of its ends the junction is not consistent with the germline gene, which may arise from a read error. This chain joins TRBV27 and TRBJ2-1; D possibly corresponds to TRBD1 (7 bases). The CDR3 consists of 15 residues. Germline V gene lookup returns CDR1 MNHEY and CDR2 SMNVEV (reference sequence). In DNA, the CDR3 is TGTGCCAGCAGTTTATCGACTCTTCCAGGGGGGAAGGTTATCTTC. It codes for CASSLSTLPGGKVIF.

This clone was seen just once. The rearrangement links TRBV28 to TRBJ1-2; the D gene is possibly TRBD1 (5 bases). CDR1 and CDR2 from the germline V gene are MDHEN and SYDVKM. Between the trimmed V and J ends, which lost 3 bases and 8 bases, there was a span of 16 bases. This CDR3 is 14 amino acids long. This CDR3 reads CASSLAAGLGGYTF. The CDR3 DNA is TGTGCCAGCAGTTTGGCTGCAGGGTTGGGGGGCTACACCTTC.

This chain connects TRBV4-1 to TRBJ2-3; 12 bases are shared with TRBD2. The CDR3 covers 17 residues. Germline V gene data show CDR1 as MGHRA and CDR2 as YSYEKL. Trimming at V came to 4 bases and at J to 0 bases, leaving 5 bases not matched to a gene. The CDR3: CASSRDGTSGSTDTQYF. CDR3 in DNA: TGCGCCAGCAGCCGAGACGGGACTAGCGGGAGCACAGATACGCAGTATTTT.

The gene calls are TRBV5-1 and TRBJ1-1; tentative D call: TRBD1 (6 bases). The CDR3 length is 16 residues. The ends were cut back, 4 bases at V and 1 base at J, with 17 bases in the middle. Germline loops: CDR1 SGHRS, CDR2 YFSETQ. CDR3 protein: CASSQGGLGTNTEAFF. CDR3 sequence (DNA): TGCGCCAGCAGCCAAGGGGGATTAGGTACGAACACTGAAGCTTTCTTT. The full variable domain, in which reference TRBV5-1 and TRBJ1-1 provide the parts outside the CDR3, is KAGVTQTPRYLIKTRGQQVTLSCSPISGHRSVSWYQQTPGQGLQFLFEYFSETQRNKGNFPGRFSGRQFSNSRSEMNVSTLELGDSALYLCASSQGGLGTNTEAFFGQGTRLTVV.

This clone was recorded once. This chain links TRBV6-5 with TRBJ2-7; TRBD1 or TRBD2 may be the D gene (5 bases each). V was shortened by 4 bases and J by 0 bases, with 13 bases between the two germline ends. From germline, CDR1 is MNHEY and CDR2 SVGAGI. The CDR3 spans 15 residues. The CDR3 spells CASSSFGGSSYEQYF. The DNA for the CDR3 is TGTGCCAGCAGTTCCTTTGGGGGATCCTCCTACGAGCAGTACTTC.

The genes are TRBV6-5 and TRBJ2-1; no definite D call. CDR3 length: 14 residues. V was trimmed by 0 bases and J by 6 bases, leaving 9 bases between them. Germline CDR1 MNHEY, CDR2 SVGAGI. CDR3 sequence reads: CASSYSLASNEQFF. The CDR3 DNA is TGTGCCAGCAGTTACTCGTTAGCAAGCAATGAGCAGTTCTTC.

The rearrangement uses TRBV6-5 and TRBJ1-5, with no clear D. Germline values: CDR1 MNHEY, CDR2 SVGAGI. The CDR3 contains 14 residues. Trimming took 6 bases from V and 1 from J, leaving 10 bases between them. In DNA, the CDR3 is TGTGCCAGCAGCCCAGACTGGAGCAATCAGCCCCAGCATTTT. Protein sequence: CASSPDWSNQPQHF.

The gene calls are TRBV6-2 or TRBV6-3 and TRBJ1-6, with D unclear. The CDR3 has 13 amino acids. Germline V gene sequence: CDR1 MNHEY, CDR2 SVGEGT. V lost 4 bases and J lost 10, with 11 bases in between. Here the CDR3 reads CASSWPGGSPLHF. The DNA of the CDR3 is TGTGCCAGCAGTTGGCCCGGCGGATCACCCCTCCACTTT.

The chain employs TRBV19 and TRBJ2-7; TRBD2 aligns across 11 bases. The germline V gene has CDR1 LNHDA and CDR2 SQIVND (reference sequence). The CDR3 runs 14 residues. With 4 bases clipped from V and 2 bases from J, the junction kept 1 base outside the gene matches. CDR3 sequence: CASSRLAGPYEQYF. The CDR3 DNA sequence: TGTGCCAGTAGTAGACTAGCGGGACCCTACGAGCAGTACTTC.

The chain links TRBV12-3 or TRBV12-4 to TRBJ2-1; D unresolved. This CDR3 has 11 amino acids. V lost 6 bases and J lost 10, with 10 bases in between. As DNA, the CDR3 is TGTGCCAGCAGAAAGAGGACGGAGCAGTTCTTC. It encodes CASRKRTEQFF.

This sequence joins TRBV30 and TRBJ1-1; D may be TRBD1 (6 bases). V was trimmed by 1 base and J by 10 bases, leaving 10 bases between them. The length of the CDR3 is 11 residues. Germline CDR1 reads GTSNPN; CDR2 reads SVGIG (reference sequence). The CDR3 region is CAWSEGDGAFF. CDR3 DNA: TGTGCCTGGAGTGAGGGGGATGGAGCTTTCTTT.

CDR3 nucleotides: TGTGCCAGCAGACGACAGGGAAGAACTGAAGCTTTCTTT. Encoded protein: CASRRQGRTEAFF. The chain combines TRBV28 with TRBJ1-1, with 7 bases matching TRBD1. Germline CDR1 reads MDHEN; CDR2 reads SYDVKM. This CDR3 is built from 13 residues. After removal of 6 bases from V and 5 bases from J, the junction contained 6 bases not matched to a gene.

This clone has just one count. This chain's CDR3 is CASSMRGGRASVANEQFF. CDR3 DNA: TGTGCCAGTAGTATGAGAGGCGGGAGGGCCAGCGTGGCCAATGAGCAGTTCTTC. The chain links TRBV19 to TRBJ2-1; 9 bases match TRBD2. This CDR3 is 18 amino acids long. The germline gives CDR1 LNHDA, CDR2 SQIVND (reference sequence). V dropped 3 bases and J dropped 6; count of bases not matched to a gene: 15. Filled out from reference TRBV19 and TRBJ2-1, the complete variable domain reads DGGITQSPKYLFRKEGQNVTLSCEQNLNHDAMYWYRQDPGQGLRLIYYSQIVNDFQKGDIAEGYSVSREKKESFPLTVTSAQKNPTAFYLCASSMRGGRASVANEQFFGPGTRLTVL.

CDR3 residues: CASSLQRDYEQFF. CDR3 coding DNA: TGCGCCAGCAGCCTTCAGCGGGACTATGAGCAGTTCTTC. The rearrangement joins TRBV4-1 to TRBJ2-1; TRBD2 matches 7 bases. The V gene end was trimmed by 4 bases and the J gene end by 8 bases; junction bases not matched to a gene: 5. The CDR3 spans 13 residues. Germline CDR1 MGHRA, CDR2 YSYEKL.

The CDR3 nucleotides read TGTGCCAGCAGTTACGACACGGGGGGCAACGAGCAGTACTTC. Its translation: CASSYDTGGNEQYF. V and J are TRBV6-5 and TRBJ2-7; TRBD2 is a possible D gene (7 bases). V dropped 2 bases and J dropped 5 bases, with 13 bases sitting between them. The V gene's germline CDR1 is MNHEY and CDR2 SVGAGI. There are 14 residues in the CDR3.

The rearrangement links TRBV5-1 to TRBJ2-1, with 9 bases identical to TRBD1. The germline V gene has CDR1 SGHRS and CDR2 YFSETQ. J lost 6 bases, V lost 3 bases, and 7 bases had no gene match. The CDR3 loop spans 15 amino acids. CDR3 amino acids: CASSYGQGRTNEQFF. CDR3 DNA sequence: TGCGCCAGCAGCTACGGACAGGGGAGGACCAATGAGCAGTTCTTC.

The genes are TRBV5-1 and TRBJ2-6; weak D call: TRBD1 (6 bases). Germline V gives CDR1 SGHRS, CDR2 YFSETQ. The germline V and J ends were trimmed by 4 bases and 1 base, with 9 bases remaining between them. The length of the CDR3 is 15 residues. CDR3 sequence (DNA): TGCGCCAGCAGCGCCAGGGGTTCTGGGGCCAACGTCCTGACTTTC. Its translation is CASSARGSGANVLTF.

A remark on this clone: Germline and junction disagree at one end, which may indicate a read error. The chain has TRBV27 and TRBJ2-1; D gene ambiguous. Germline assignment: CDR1 MNHEY and CDR2 SMNVEV (reference sequence). This CDR3 comprises 12 residues. The CDR3 reads CSSWQVTGEQFF. For the CDR3, the DNA is TGCTCGTCTTGGCAGGTGACGGGTGAGCAGTTCTTC.

The CDR3 nucleotides are TGTGCCATCAGCGCGAGGTCAGGGGAAACTGAAGCTTTCTTT. Its protein product is CAISARSGETEAFF. The chain has TRBV10-3 and TRBJ1-1, with D maybe TRBD1 (6 bases). Trimming removed 6 bases at V and 5 bases at J, with 16 bases between. The V gene's germline CDR1 is ENHRY and CDR2 SYGVKD. CDR3 length equals 14 residues.

The genes are TRBV9 and TRBJ2-1; 7 positions agree with TRBD1. Germline V CDR1 and CDR2: SGDLS, YYNGEE. This CDR3 is 16 amino acids long. With V trimmed by 0 bases and J by 3 bases, 6 bases remained unmatched. CDR3 coding DNA: TGTGCCAGCAGCGTAGGGCCGGCAGGGGGCTACAATGAGCAGTTCTTC. Protein: CASSVGPAGGYNEQFF.

The CDR3 DNA reads as TGTGCCAGCAGCTCCGCCGGGGCTTCACACAATGAGCAGTTCTTC. Translated, it gives CASSSAGASHNEQFF. This chain joins TRBV5-4 and TRBJ2-1; D tentatively reads TRBD1 or TRBD2 (5 bases each). V lost 3 bases to trimming and J lost 5 bases, with 15 bases between them. CDR1 is SGHNT, CDR2 YYREEE, per germline (reference sequence). CDR3 length: 15 residues.

The chain carries TRBV28 and TRBJ2-7; D is undetermined. V lost 2 bases and J lost 2, with 7 bases in between. This CDR3 is built from 13 residues. The germline gives CDR1 MDHEN, CDR2 SYDVKM. The CDR3 DNA sequence: TGTGCCAGCAGTTTAACCCTGGCCTACGAGCAGTACTTC. Amino acid sequence: CASSLTLAYEQYF.